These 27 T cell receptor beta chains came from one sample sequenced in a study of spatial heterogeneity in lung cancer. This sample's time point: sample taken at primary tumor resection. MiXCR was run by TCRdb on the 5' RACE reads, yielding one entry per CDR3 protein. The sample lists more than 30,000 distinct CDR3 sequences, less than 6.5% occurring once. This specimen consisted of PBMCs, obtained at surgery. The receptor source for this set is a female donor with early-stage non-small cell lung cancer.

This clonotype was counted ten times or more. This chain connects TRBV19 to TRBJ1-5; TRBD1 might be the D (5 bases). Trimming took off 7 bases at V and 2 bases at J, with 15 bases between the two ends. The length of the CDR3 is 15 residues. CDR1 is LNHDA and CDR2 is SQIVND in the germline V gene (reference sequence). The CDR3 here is CASTDSLRGNQPQHF. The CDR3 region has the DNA TGTGCCAGTACCGACAGCTTGAGGGGCAATCAGCCCCAGCATTTT.

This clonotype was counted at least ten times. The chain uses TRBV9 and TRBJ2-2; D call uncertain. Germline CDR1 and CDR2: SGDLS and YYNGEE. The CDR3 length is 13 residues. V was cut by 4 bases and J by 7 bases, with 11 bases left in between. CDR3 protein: CASSSRVDGELFF. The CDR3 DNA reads TGTGCCAGCAGCTCCCGGGTAGACGGGGAGCTGTTTTTT.

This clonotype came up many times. The CDR3, as DNA: TGTGCCAGCAGGGGACAGGGGAAGCGGGCTGAAGCTTTCTTT. Its protein product is CASRGQGKRAEAFF. The chain couples TRBV28 to TRBJ1-1; 10 bases match TRBD1. The CDR3 extends over 14 amino acids. Germline CDR1 and CDR2: MDHEN and SYDVKM. J lost 6 bases, V lost 6 bases, and 7 bases had no gene match.

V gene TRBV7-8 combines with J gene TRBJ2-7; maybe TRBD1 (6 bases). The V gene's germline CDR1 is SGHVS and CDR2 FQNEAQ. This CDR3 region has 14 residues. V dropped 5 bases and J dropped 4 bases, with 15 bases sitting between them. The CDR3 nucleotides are TGTGCCAGCAGCCCTAGGACAGCGCGATACGAGCAGTACTTC. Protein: CASSPRTARYEQYF.

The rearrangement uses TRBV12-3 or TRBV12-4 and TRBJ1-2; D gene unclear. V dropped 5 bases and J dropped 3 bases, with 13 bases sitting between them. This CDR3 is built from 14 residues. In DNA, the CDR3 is TGTGCCAGCAGTGCCTACGCCGGGGACTATGGCTACACCTTC. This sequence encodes CASSAYAGDYGYTF.

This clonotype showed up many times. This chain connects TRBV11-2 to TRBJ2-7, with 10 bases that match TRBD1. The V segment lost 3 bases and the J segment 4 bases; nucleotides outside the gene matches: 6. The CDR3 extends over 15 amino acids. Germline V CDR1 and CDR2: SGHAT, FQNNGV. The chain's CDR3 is CASSLGRTGGYEQYF. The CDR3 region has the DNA TGTGCCAGCAGCTTGGGTCGGACAGGGGGTTACGAGCAGTACTTC.

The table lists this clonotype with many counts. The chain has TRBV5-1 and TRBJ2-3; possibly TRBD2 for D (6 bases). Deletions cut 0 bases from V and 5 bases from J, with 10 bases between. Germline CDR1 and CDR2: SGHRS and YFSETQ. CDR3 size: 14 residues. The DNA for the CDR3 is TGCGCCAGCAGCTTGGCCCGCGGGGAAGATACGCAGTATTTT. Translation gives CASSLARGEDTQYF.

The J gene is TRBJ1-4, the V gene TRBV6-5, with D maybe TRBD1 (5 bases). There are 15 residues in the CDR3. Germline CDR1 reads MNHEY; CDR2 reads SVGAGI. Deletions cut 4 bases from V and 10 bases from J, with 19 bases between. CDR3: CASSFTQGGVGKLFF. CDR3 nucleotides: TGTGCCAGCAGTTTTACCCAGGGTGGAGTTGGAAAACTGTTTTTT.

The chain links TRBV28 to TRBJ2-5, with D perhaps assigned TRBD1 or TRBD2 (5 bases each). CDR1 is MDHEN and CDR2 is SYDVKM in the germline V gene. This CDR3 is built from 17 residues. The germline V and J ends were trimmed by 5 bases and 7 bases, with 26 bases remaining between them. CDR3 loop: CASSGVGEGHPLGTQYF. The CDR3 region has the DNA TGTGCCAGCAGTGGGGTTGGCGAGGGGCACCCCTTGGGGACCCAGTACTTC.

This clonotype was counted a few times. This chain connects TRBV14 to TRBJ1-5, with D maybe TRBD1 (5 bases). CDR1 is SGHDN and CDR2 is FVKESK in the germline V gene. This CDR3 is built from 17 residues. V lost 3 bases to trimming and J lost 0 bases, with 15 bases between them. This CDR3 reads CASSHQGFIYSNQPQHF. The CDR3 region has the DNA TGTGCCAGCAGCCACCAGGGCTTCATTTATAGCAATCAGCCCCAGCATTTT.

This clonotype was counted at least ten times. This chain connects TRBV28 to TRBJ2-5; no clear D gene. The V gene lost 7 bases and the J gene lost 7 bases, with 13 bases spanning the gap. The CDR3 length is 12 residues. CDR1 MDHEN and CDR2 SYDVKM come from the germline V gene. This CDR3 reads CASTPPFGTQYF. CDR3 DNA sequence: TGTGCCAGCACCCCCCCCTTCGGGACCCAGTACTTC.

CDR3 sequence: CASSQLMVDQETQYF. In DNA form, the CDR3 reads TGTGCCAGCAGCCAGCTTATGGTCGACCAAGAGACCCAGTACTTC. The rearrangement joins TRBV14 to TRBJ2-5, with unresolved D. The CDR3 is 15 residues long. CDR1 SGHDN and CDR2 FVKESK come from the germline V gene. V was shortened by 3 bases and J by 0 bases, with 11 bases between the two germline ends.

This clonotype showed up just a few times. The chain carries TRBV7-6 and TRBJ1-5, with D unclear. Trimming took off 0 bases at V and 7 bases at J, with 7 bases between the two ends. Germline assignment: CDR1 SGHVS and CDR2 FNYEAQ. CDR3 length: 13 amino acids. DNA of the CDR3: TGTGCCAGCAGCTTAGCGGGTCCCCAGCCCCAGCATTTT. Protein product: CASSLAGPQPQHF.

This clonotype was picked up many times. CDR3 coding DNA: TGTGCCAGCAGCACCGGGACTTACGCCTCTGGAAACACCATATATTTT. As protein: CASSTGTYASGNTIYF. This chain joins TRBV6-5 and TRBJ1-3, with D perhaps matching TRBD1 (5 bases). The V and J ends lost 6 bases and 0 bases respectively, with 15 bases between them. From germline, CDR1 is MNHEY and CDR2 SVGAGI. CDR3 size: 16 residues.

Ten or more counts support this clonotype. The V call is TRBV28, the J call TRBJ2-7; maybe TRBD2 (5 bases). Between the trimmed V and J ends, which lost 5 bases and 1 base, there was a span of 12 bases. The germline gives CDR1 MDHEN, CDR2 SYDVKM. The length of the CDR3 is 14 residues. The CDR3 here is CASSAPGGSYEQYF. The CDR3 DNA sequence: TGTGCCAGCAGTGCCCCTGGAGGATCCTACGAGCAGTACTTC.

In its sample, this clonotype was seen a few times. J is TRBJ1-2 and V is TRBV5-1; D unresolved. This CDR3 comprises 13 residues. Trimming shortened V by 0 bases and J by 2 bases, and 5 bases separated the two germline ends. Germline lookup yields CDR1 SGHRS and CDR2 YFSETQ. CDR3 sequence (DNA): TGCGCCAGCAGCTTGGCAGCGAACTATGGCTACACCTTC. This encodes CASSLAANYGYTF.

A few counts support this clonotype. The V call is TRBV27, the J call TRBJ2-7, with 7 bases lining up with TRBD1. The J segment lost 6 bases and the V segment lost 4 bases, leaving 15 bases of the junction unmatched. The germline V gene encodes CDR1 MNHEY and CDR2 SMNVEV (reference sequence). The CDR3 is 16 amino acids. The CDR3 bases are TGTGCCAGCAGTTCCTCTACAGGGGCCTTATTCTTCGAGCAGTACTTC. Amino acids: CASSSSTGALFFEQYF.

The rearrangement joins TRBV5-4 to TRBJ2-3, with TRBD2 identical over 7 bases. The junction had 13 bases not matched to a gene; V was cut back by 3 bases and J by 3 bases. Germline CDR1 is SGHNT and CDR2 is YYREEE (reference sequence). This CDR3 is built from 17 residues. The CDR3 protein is CASSYDVFGGGTDTQYF. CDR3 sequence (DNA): TGTGCCAGCAGCTACGACGTTTTTGGGGGAGGGACAGATACGCAGTATTTT.

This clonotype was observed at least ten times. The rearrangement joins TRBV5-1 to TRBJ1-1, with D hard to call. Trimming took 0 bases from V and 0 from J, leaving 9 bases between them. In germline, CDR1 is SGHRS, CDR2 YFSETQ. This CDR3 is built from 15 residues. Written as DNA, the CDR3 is TGCGCCAGCAGCTTGGGATCAGGAATGAACACTGAAGCTTTCTTT. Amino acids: CASSLGSGMNTEAFF.

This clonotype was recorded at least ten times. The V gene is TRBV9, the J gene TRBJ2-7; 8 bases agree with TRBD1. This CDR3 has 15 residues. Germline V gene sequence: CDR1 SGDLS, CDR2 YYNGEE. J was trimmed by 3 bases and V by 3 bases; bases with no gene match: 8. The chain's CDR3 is CASSERQGSGYEQYF. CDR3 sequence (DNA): TGTGCCAGCAGCGAGAGACAGGGGAGCGGCTACGAGCAGTACTTC.

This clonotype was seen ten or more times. In DNA form, the CDR3 reads TGTGCCAGCAGTGAGGGGCCAGGACTAGCCGAGCAGTACTTC. It yields the protein CASSEGPGLAEQYF. This chain links TRBV6-1 with TRBJ2-7; 8 nucleotides align to TRBD2. The germline CDR1 and CDR2 sequences are MNHNS and SASEGT. V shed 3 bases, J shed 6 bases, and the junction held 7 bases outside the gene matches. The CDR3 loop spans 14 amino acids.

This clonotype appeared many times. The CDR3 sequence is CSVADRTQETQYF. For the CDR3, the DNA is TGCAGCGTGGCGGACAGGACCCAAGAGACCCAGTACTTC. The rearrangement joins TRBV29-1 to TRBJ2-5; the match to TRBD1 covers 7 bases. This CDR3 comprises 13 residues. The trim removed 6 bases at V and 1 base at J, leaving 5 bases unmatched. Germline V lookup: CDR1 SQVTM, CDR2 ANQGSEA. The variable domain in full, completed from reference TRBV29-1 and TRBJ2-5, reads SAVISQKPSRDICQRGTSLTIQCQVDSQVTMMFWYRQQPGQSLTLIATANQGSEATYESGFVIDKFPISRPNLTFSTLTVSNMSPEDSSIYLCSVADRTQETQYFGPGTRLLVL.

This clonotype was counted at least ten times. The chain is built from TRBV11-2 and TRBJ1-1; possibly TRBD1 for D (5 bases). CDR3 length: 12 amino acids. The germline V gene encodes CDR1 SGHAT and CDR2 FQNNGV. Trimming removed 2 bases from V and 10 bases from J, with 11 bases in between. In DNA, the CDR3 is TGTGCCAGCAGCTTATTCGGGGGACGAGCTTTCTTT. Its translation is CASSLFGGRAFF.

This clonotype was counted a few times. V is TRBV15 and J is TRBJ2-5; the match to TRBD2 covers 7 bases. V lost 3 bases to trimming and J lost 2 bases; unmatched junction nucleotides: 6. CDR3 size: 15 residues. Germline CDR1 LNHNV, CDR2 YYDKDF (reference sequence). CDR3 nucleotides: TGTGCCACCAGCAGGGCACCGGGGGGACAAGAGACCCAGTACTTC. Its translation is CATSRAPGGQETQYF.

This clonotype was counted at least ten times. This chain's CDR3 is CASSLGHQETQYF. The CDR3 bases are TGTGCCAGCAGCTTAGGACACCAAGAGACCCAGTACTTC. The chain combines TRBV7-8 with TRBJ2-5; no clear D gene. This CDR3 region has 13 residues. Germline V gene sequence: CDR1 SGHVS, CDR2 FQNEAQ. Trimming pared 1 base from V and 0 bases from J, leaving 3 bases between.

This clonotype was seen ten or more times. CDR3 DNA: TGCAGTGCTAGAGCTTCAGGGTTCCAGCCCCAGCATTTT. Translation: CSARASGFQPQHF. The gene calls are TRBV20-1 and TRBJ1-5, with D perhaps matching TRBD1 (5 bases). The germline V and J ends were trimmed by 1 base and 7 bases, with 11 bases remaining between them. The CDR3 covers 13 residues. CDR1 and CDR2 from the germline V gene are DFQATT and SNEGSKA (reference sequence).

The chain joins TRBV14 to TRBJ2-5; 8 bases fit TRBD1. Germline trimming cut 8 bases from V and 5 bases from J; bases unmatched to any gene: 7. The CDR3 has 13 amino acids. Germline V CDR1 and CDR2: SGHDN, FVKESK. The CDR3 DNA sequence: TGTGCCAGCCAGGGACAGGCATACGAGACCCAGTACTTC. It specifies CASQGQAYETQYF.